This record concerns one T cell receptor beta chain sequence. Germline-derived CDR1 and CDR2 are SSHAT and FNYEAQ (reference sequence). The CDR3 is 15 residues long. V lost 2 bases to trimming and J lost 8 bases, with 16 bases between them. These data come from a study of cytomegalovirus exposure and HLA in healthy donors. PCR primers comprised 60 Vbeta and 13 Jbeta primers. TCRdb's table, derived via immunoSEQ multiplex PCR, lists solely in-frame clones and lacks some. The table shows approximately 170,000 clones, with around 80% occurring only once. J is TRBJ2-1 and V is TRBV7-7, with a weak D call TRBD1 (5 bases). The sample was PBMCs. The source of this sequence is a woman in her thirties or forties in good health and CMV-seropositive. CDR3 DNA: TGTGCCAGCAGCTTACTTGGACATCAGGGCGATGAGCAGTTCTTC. Residues: CASSLLGHQGDEQFF.